This passage covers 29 T cell receptor beta chains from one sample sequenced in a study of identical twins. In TCRdb, the 5' RACE reads were re-called with MiXCR into one record per CDR3 protein. The repertoire has 1.5 million to 2 million distinct CDR3 sequences, about 32% of them found once; the top ten carry 0.25% to 0.3%. Source material: cord blood. The source of these receptors is a newborn girl in good health.

The V call is TRBV20-1, the J call TRBJ1-1; no definite D call. Trimming took off 6 bases at V and 5 bases at J, with 16 bases between the two ends. The CDR3 is 13 amino acids. CDR1 and CDR2 from the germline V gene are DFQATT and SNEGSKA (reference sequence). DNA for the CDR3: TGCAGTGCCACACTGGGGATGTGGACTGAAGCTTTCTTT. As protein: CSATLGMWTEAFF.

This clonotype was counted once. This rearrangement joins TRBV5-1 to TRBJ2-7, with TRBD2 identical over 8 bases. The CDR3 totals 15 residues. Trimming removed 2 bases from V and 7 bases from J; junction bases left unmatched: 11. Germline V gene lookup returns CDR1 SGHRS and CDR2 YFSETQ. CDR3 nucleotide sequence: TGCGCCAGCAGCTTTGGCGGGGGGACCTACAATGAGCAGTACTTC. Translated: CASSFGGGTYNEQYF.

This rearrangement joins TRBV15 to TRBJ2-4; 16 bases line up with TRBD2. This CDR3 is 20 amino acids long. Germline V gives CDR1 LNHNV, CDR2 YYDKDF (reference sequence). The V and J ends lost 0 bases and 0 bases, in that order; junction bases with no gene match: 5. The CDR3 loop is CATSRDRGTSGRVAKNIQYF. In nucleotides, the CDR3 is TGTGCCACCAGCAGAGATCGGGGGACTAGCGGGAGGGTAGCCAAAAACATTCAGTACTTC.

This clonotype was detected only a few times. This chain uses TRBV29-1 with TRBJ2-3; D is undetermined. V lost 4 bases, J lost 2 bases, and 7 bases lay in between. Germline values: CDR1 SQVTM, CDR2 ANQGSEA. This CDR3 comprises 12 residues. The DNA of the CDR3 is TGCAGCGTTGTGAGTTACACAGATACGCAGTATTTT. This translates into CSVVSYTDTQYF.

This clonotype turned up a few times. This sequence joins TRBV15 and TRBJ1-1, with D uncertain. The CDR3 sequence is 13 residues long. Trimming took 1 base from V and 3 from J, leaving 6 bases between them. Germline CDR1 is LNHNV and CDR2 is YYDKDF (reference sequence). CDR3 sequence (DNA): TGTGCCACCAGCAGAGGACCTGACACTGAAGCTTTCTTT. Amino acids: CATSRGPDTEAFF.

This rearrangement joins TRBV5-6 to TRBJ2-1; a possible D gene is TRBD2 (5 bases). CDR3 length equals 15 residues. V lost 1 base and J lost 4, with 12 bases in between. Germline CDR1 and CDR2: SGHDT and YYEEEE. The CDR3 region is CASSLSRVPYNEQFF. CDR3 in DNA: TGTGCCAGCAGCTTGTCGCGGGTCCCGTACAATGAGCAGTTCTTC.

This clonotype was observed a few times. The chain carries TRBV10-3 and TRBJ2-5; D perhaps matches TRBD2 (6 bases). The J call may not be correct, given that the DNA end is closer to TRBJ2-7. The CDR3 contains 13 residues. Germline V CDR1 and CDR2: ENHRY, SYGVKD. CDR3 amino acids: CAISEYEEGEQYF. CDR3 nucleotide sequence: TGTGCCATCAGTGAGTACGAGGAGGGCGAGCAGTACTTC.

The rearrangement uses TRBV5-1 and TRBJ2-1; 15 bases are shared with TRBD2. CDR3 size: 18 residues. Germline CDR1 reads SGHRS; CDR2 reads YFSETQ. The V gene end was trimmed by 3 bases and the J gene end by 0 bases; junction bases not matched to a gene: 4. This CDR3 reads CASSSGTSGGSSYNEQFF. The CDR3 region has the DNA TGCGCCAGCAGCTCCGGGACTAGCGGGGGGAGCTCCTACAATGAGCAGTTCTTC. The whole variable domain, filled in from reference TRBV5-1 and TRBJ2-1, reads KAGVTQTPRYLIKTRGQQVTLSCSPISGHRSVSWYQQTPGQGLQFLFEYFSETQRNKGNFPGRFSGRQFSNSRSEMNVSTLELGDSALYLCASSSGTSGGSSYNEQFFGPGTRLTVL.

This clonotype was picked up a small number of times. A much more abundant neighbour one base away suggests this may be a read error. This chain uses TRBV28 with TRBJ1-1; D unresolved. V lost 6 bases, J lost 1 base, and 9 bases lay in between. CDR3 length equals 13 residues. Germline CDR1 is MDHEN and CDR2 is SYDVKM. Here the CDR3 reads CASSVPGNTEAFF. DNA for the CDR3: TGTGCCAGCAGCGTCCCAGGGAACACTGAAGCTTTCTTT.

V and J are TRBV5-5 and TRBJ2-3; 9 nucleotides agree with TRBD1. J was trimmed by 4 bases and V by 4 bases; bases with no gene match: 4. CDR1 is SGHKS and CDR2 is YYEKEE in the germline V gene (reference sequence). The CDR3 loop spans 14 amino acids. The CDR3 reads CASSPYRGPDTQYF. The DNA for the CDR3 is TGTGCCAGCAGCCCCTACAGGGGGCCAGATACGCAGTATTTT.

This CDR3 reads CAWSSLRLGETQYF. The CDR3 DNA reads as TGTGCCTGGAGTTCTCTACGACTCGGGGAGACCCAGTACTTC. V and J are TRBV30 and TRBJ2-5; D unresolved. This CDR3 has 14 residues. The germline V gene has CDR1 GTSNPN and CDR2 SVGIG (reference sequence). Trimming removed 2 bases at V and 5 bases at J, with 15 bases between.

This clonotype was found a few times. The chain recombines TRBV14 with TRBJ1-2; TRBD1 is a possible D gene (6 bases). CDR3 length: 14 amino acids. Germline CDR1 SGHDN, CDR2 FVKESK. Trimming removed 3 bases from V and 2 bases from J, with 10 bases in between. The CDR3 is CASSQSRGNYGYTF. CDR3 coding DNA: TGTGCCAGCAGCCAGTCCAGGGGAAACTATGGCTACACCTTC.

The chain recombines TRBV7-9 with TRBJ1-1; 10 bases are a match to TRBD1. The junction had 6 bases not matched to a gene; V was cut back by 4 bases and J by 7 bases. The CDR3 is 14 amino acids. Germline lookup yields CDR1 SEHNR and CDR2 FQNEAQ (reference sequence). The CDR3 DNA reads as TGTGCCAGCAGCTCCGGACAGGGGGGAAATGAAGCTTTCTTT. This translates into CASSSGQGGNEAFF.

This clonotype occurred a few times. The rearrangement links TRBV28 to TRBJ2-7, with TRBD1 matching over 9 bases. V lost 7 bases to trimming and J lost 2 bases; unmatched junction nucleotides: 3. The germline CDR1 and CDR2 sequences are MDHEN and SYDVKM. The CDR3 consists of 13 residues. CDR3 sequence (DNA): TGTGCCAGCACCGGGACAGGGCCCTACGAGCAGTACTTC. Its protein is CASTGTGPYEQYF.

The CDR3 coding sequence is TGTGCCAGCAGCCAGGTCACTAGCGGGAGGGGACAGACCCAGTACTTC. Protein product: CASSQVTSGRGQTQYF. The V and J genes are TRBV3-1 and TRBJ2-5; 13 bases fit TRBD2. J lost 6 bases, V lost 3 bases, and 7 bases had no gene match. In germline, CDR1 is LGHDT, CDR2 YNNKEL (reference sequence). This CDR3 region has 16 residues.

V usage is TRBV4-2 and J usage is TRBJ2-1; D gene unclear. The CDR3 has 14 amino acids. Germline V gene lookup returns CDR1 LGHNA and CDR2 YNFKEQ. Trimming took 4 bases from V and 4 from J, leaving 11 bases between them. CDR3 loop: CASSPEVVYNEQFF. The DNA of the CDR3 is TGTGCCAGCAGCCCAGAGGTTGTTTACAATGAGCAGTTCTTC.

This clonotype was detected a few times. V usage is TRBV5-1 and J usage is TRBJ2-5; D is unclear. V lost 1 base and J lost 0, with 7 bases in between. The CDR3 contains 14 residues. Germline V CDR1 and CDR2: SGHRS, YFSETQ. The CDR3 coding sequence is TGCGCCAGCAGCTTGCAGGTAGACCAAGAGACCCAGTACTTC. As protein: CASSLQVDQETQYF.

V is TRBV14 and J is TRBJ2-1, with D uncertain. CDR1 is SGHDN and CDR2 is FVKESK in the germline V gene. V gave up 1 base and J gave up 2 bases, with 12 bases separating them. The CDR3 consists of 16 residues. CDR3 in DNA: TGTGCCAGCAGCCAAGGCCCACCATTCCCCTACAATGAGCAGTTCTTC. This codes for CASSQGPPFPYNEQFF.

The V gene is TRBV24-1, the J gene TRBJ2-7, with a tentative D call TRBD2 (6 bases). TRBJ2-5 explains the end of the DNA better; the J call may be wrong. The CDR3 spans 15 residues. The germline gives CDR1 KGHDR, CDR2 SFDVKD. CDR3 nucleotide sequence: TGTGCCACCAGTGATTTTGGCAGGGACTCAGAGACCCAGTACTTC. As protein: CATSDFGRDSETQYF.

This clonotype has a handful of counts. The chain is built from TRBV5-1 and TRBJ1-2, with D perhaps matching TRBD1 (5 bases). Germline V lookup: CDR1 SGHRS, CDR2 YFSETQ. The length of the CDR3 is 16 residues. Trimming took 2 bases from V and 0 from J, leaving 14 bases between them. This chain's CDR3 is CASSLGQGTPNYGYTF. CDR3 nucleotides: TGCGCCAGCAGCTTAGGTCAGGGAACTCCTAACTATGGCTACACCTTC.

This clonotype was seen more than once but under ten times. The V and J genes are TRBV7-2 and TRBJ2-7, with D possibly being TRBD1 (6 bases). The CDR3 spans 16 residues. V lost 6 bases to trimming and J lost 0 bases, with 18 bases between them. CDR1 and CDR2 (germline): SGHTA, FQGNSA. The CDR3 coding sequence is TGTGCCAGCAGTTCCGCAGGGGCCAGGAGCTCCTACGAGCAGTACTTC. Its translation: CASSSAGARSSYEQYF.

V and J are TRBV5-6 and TRBJ2-5; D unclear. The CDR3 runs 17 residues. Germline lookup yields CDR1 SGHDT and CDR2 YYEEEE. V dropped 1 base and J dropped 0 bases, with 16 bases sitting between them. The CDR3 region has the DNA TGTGCCAGCAGCTTGTACTCAAGTTACCCGTACCAAGAGACCCAGTACTTC. Translating gives CASSLYSSYPYQETQYF.

This clonotype showed up many times. The chain links TRBV29-1 to TRBJ2-1, with a tentative D call TRBD2 (6 bases). Trimming removed 4 bases at V and 8 bases at J, with 15 bases between. Germline loops: CDR1 SQVTM, CDR2 ANQGSEA. The CDR3 is made up of 13 amino acids. The CDR3 loop is CSVGLGRKDEQFF. CDR3 DNA: TGCAGCGTTGGCTTAGGGAGGAAGGATGAGCAGTTCTTC.

The chain joins TRBV21-1 to TRBJ1-2; TRBD1, the table's D call, lacks a check against the DNA. TRBV21-1 is shown as a pseudogene. The CDR3 sequence is 13 residues long. The CDR3 here is CASTTKGGYGYTF. The CDR3 DNA sequence: TGTGCCAGCACCACAAAGGGCGGCTATGGCTACACCTTC.

This chain connects TRBV4-2 to TRBJ2-2; maybe TRBD2 (5 bases). Germline CDR1 reads LGHNA; CDR2 reads YNFKEQ. This CDR3 has 13 amino acids. Trimming removed 3 bases from V and 13 bases from J, with 15 bases in between. The CDR3 spells CASSQTIDSGLFF. The CDR3 bases are TGTGCCAGCAGCCAGACTATTGATAGTGGGCTGTTTTTT.

A few counts support this clonotype. The V and J genes are TRBV3-1 and TRBJ2-7; 10 nucleotides align to TRBD1. The V gene end was trimmed by 4 bases and the J gene end by 1 base; junction bases not matched to a gene: 4. CDR3 size: 15 residues. Germline CDR1 LGHDT, CDR2 YNNKEL (reference sequence). CDR3 nucleotides: TGTGCCAGCAGCCCCATGGGACAGGGGTCCTACGAGCAGTACTTC. Protein: CASSPMGQGSYEQYF.

The rearrangement joins TRBV11-2 to TRBJ1-1, with no clear D. Between the trimmed V and J ends, which lost 5 bases and 0 bases, there was a span of 16 bases. CDR1 SGHAT and CDR2 FQNNGV come from the germline V gene. This CDR3 is built from 16 residues. The CDR3 coding sequence is TGTGCCAGCAGCCCGCGACCCGTTGGGGTGAACACTGAAGCTTTCTTT. Translating gives CASSPRPVGVNTEAFF.

This chain joins TRBV4-2 and TRBJ2-7; no firm D call. The germline gives CDR1 LGHNA, CDR2 YNFKEQ. This CDR3 has 15 amino acids. V was pared by 0 bases and J by 6 bases, with 15 bases between. The DNA of the CDR3 is TGTGCCAGCAGCCAAGATCGACCAGACACCGGCGAGCAGTACTTC. Translating gives CASSQDRPDTGEQYF.

This clonotype has more than one count but fewer than ten. The gene calls are TRBV28 and TRBJ1-1; 9 positions match TRBD1. Germline V gene sequence: CDR1 MDHEN, CDR2 SYDVKM. The CDR3 spans 15 residues. The J segment lost 1 base and the V segment lost 6 bases, leaving 6 bases of the junction unmatched. This chain's CDR3 is CASREQGARNTEAFF. CDR3 sequence (DNA): TGTGCCAGCAGAGAACAGGGGGCGCGGAACACTGAAGCTTTCTTT. Based on the CDR3 plus reference TRBV28 and TRBJ1-1, the full variable domain is DVKVTQSSRYLVKRTGEKVFLECVQDMDHENMFWYRQDPGLGLRLIYFSYDVKMKEKGDIPEGYSVSREKKERFSLILESASTNQTSMYLCASREQGARNTEAFFGQGTRLTVV.